The subject of this entry is one T cell receptor beta chain. This clone was observed once. This receptor's antigen is unknown. Base qualities are not at hand, and no much larger clone is one base apart. CDR1 and CDR2 are drawn from the germline V gene (reference sequence): MNHEY, SMNVEV. A distance of 18 bases separates the germline ends of V and J, which lose 3 bases and 6 bases respectively. The CDR3 runs 16 amino acids, cysteine and phenylalanine included. Just the 48-base CDR3 DNA is kept, in frame starting at base 1. Libraries were built with the immunoSEQ multiplex PCR assay. The paper's data handling went like this. A statistical classification framework was developed to diagnose cytomegalovirus status using the catalog of TCR beta chain sequences. In its TCRdb copy, this immuneACCESS table keeps in-frame sequences only and misses some clones. Where compared with another copy, unresolved V genes explain less than half of these, and the others have no known cause. D and trimming were read from the DNA, whereas the V and J calls and clone size are those reported in that table. The sample table lists 57,000 or so clones, roughly 91% of them with a count of one. The biggest ten clones account for approximately 2% of the sample.

These data originate in a study of cytomegalovirus exposure and HLA in healthy donors (dated by TCRdb to the late 2010s). Concerning the study at large: A later analysis indicated that the 100 to 150 validation repertoires were generated on the platform also employed for the approximately 700 repertoires of the first cohort. The study was designed to test whether signatures of past pathogen exposure could be identified by cataloging public T cell receptors. Along with the roughly 700-subject first cohort, a separate validation cohort of about 110 different subjects was used. The study combined high-throughput TCR immunosequencing, statistical association of individual TCRs with disease status, and machine learning to predict cytomegalovirus infection status.

The donors belonged to the validation cohort of 120 subjects, which was separate from the 666-subject first cohort. General findings and caveats noted by the study authors: The study listed 150 to 200 TCR beta chains as associated with cytomegalovirus. According to the authors, the approach could potentially be generalized to other disease states and immunological phenotypes. A later analysis found that TCRs clustered in the first cohort also tended to co-occur in the 120 validation repertoires, with 94% of cluster scores above 0. All 120 repertoires were used to score co-occurrence in the validation cohort in a later analysis, because that analysis had no HLA typing for the cohort. In vitro tests confirmed that a few of the cytomegalovirus-associated TCR beta chains recognize cytomegalovirus antigens. Most TCR sequences were seen in very few donors, while some public TCRs were found in many individuals. The classifier was reported to diagnose cytomegalovirus status with high specificity and sensitivity in both the original cohort and the validation cohort.

This clonotype was sampled from a woman aged 30 to 39 in good health and CMV-seronegative. The sequencing input was PBMCs. The chain uses TRBV27 and TRBJ2-1, with the D gene not clear enough to name. The nucleotides are TGTGCCAGCAGTTTTTCTTTCGGTGAGGCGGTCAATGAGCAGTTCTTC. This translates into CASSFSFGEAVNEQFF.